The 10 T cell receptor beta chains below all came from one sample that was sequenced in a study of blood T cell repertoires in COVID-19. Measured with immunoSEQ multiplex PCR; TCRdb has only the in-frame clones, and not every one. The table shows 98,000 or so clones, with around nine tenths occurring only once. The sample consisted of peripheral blood. Receptors were obtained from a man in his fifties or sixties with COVID-19, enrolled during active disease.

This chain joins TRBV25-1 and TRBJ2-7; tentatively, D is TRBD2 (6 bases). The germline V gene has CDR1 MGHDK and CDR2 SYGVNS. Trimming removed 8 bases at V and 4 bases at J, with 15 bases between. The CDR3 contains 13 residues. The CDR3 DNA reads as TGTGCCAGCCGGAGGGGCGGAAAATACGAGCAGTACTTC. The encoded protein is CASRRGGKYEQYF.

In DNA form, the CDR3 reads TGTGCCAGCACTCGAAGGGGACTAGCGGCAGAGCAGTACTTC. The encoded protein is CASTRRGLAAEQYF. The chain has TRBV2 and TRBJ2-7; 11 nucleotides match TRBD2. Germline-derived CDR1 and CDR2 are SNHLY and FYNNEI. V shed 7 bases, J shed 7 bases, and the junction held 9 bases outside the gene matches. CDR3 length: 14 residues.

The chain employs TRBV15 and TRBJ1-1; D not certain. The CDR3 sequence is 14 residues long. From germline, CDR1 is LNHNV and CDR2 YYDKDF (reference sequence). Trimming left V 0 bases short and J 6 bases short, with 11 bases between. The CDR3 loop is CATSRDRGQPEAFF. In nucleotides, the CDR3 is TGTGCCACCAGCAGAGATCGAGGGCAGCCTGAAGCTTTCTTT.

The chain joins TRBV11-2 to TRBJ2-7, with 8 nucleotides matching TRBD1. The CDR3 has 16 amino acids. V lost 2 bases, J lost 3 bases, and 9 bases stayed unmatched. Germline CDR1 reads SGHAT; CDR2 reads FQNNGV. The CDR3 sequence is CASSLTRGPEHYEQYF. The CDR3 region has the DNA TGTGCCAGCAGCTTAACCAGGGGGCCAGAGCACTACGAGCAGTACTTC.

CDR3 in amino acids: CASSLVNLGYTF. The CDR3 bases are TGTGCCAGCAGCTTGGTTAATCTGGGCTACACCTTC. V is TRBV5-4 and J is TRBJ1-2; no reliable D call. V was pared by 0 bases and J by 8 bases, with 8 bases between. Germline CDR1 and CDR2: SGHNT and YYREEE (reference sequence). The CDR3 is made up of 12 amino acids. The whole variable domain, filled in from reference TRBV5-4 and TRBJ1-2, reads ETGVTQSPTHLIKTRGQQVTLRCSSQSGHNTVSWYQQALGQGPQFIFQYYREEENGRGNFPPRFSGLQFPNYSSELNVNALELDDSALYLCASSLVNLGYTFGSGTRLTVV.

This chain links TRBV28 with TRBJ1-2, with 8 bases identical to TRBD1. Unmatched junction bases numbered 7, after V lost 5 bases and J lost 2 bases. This CDR3 has 15 residues. CDR1 and CDR2 from the germline V gene are MDHEN and SYDVKM. CDR3 coding DNA: TGTGCCAGCAGTACCCTAGGGGACAGGAACTATGGCTACACCTTC. Its translation is CASSTLGDRNYGYTF.

The V call is TRBV19, the J call TRBJ1-2, with TRBD1 matching over 10 bases. Germline CDR1 and CDR2: LNHDA and SQIVND (reference sequence). This CDR3 comprises 16 residues. Trimming cost V 5 bases and J 6 bases; bases outside gene matches: 12. The CDR3 sequence is CASSAIRDRGINGYTF. The CDR3 DNA follows: TGTGCCAGTAGTGCTATCCGGGACAGGGGCATCAATGGCTACACCTTC.

This sequence joins TRBV29-1 and TRBJ1-1; D ambiguous. V lost 4 bases and J lost 1, with 13 bases in between. Germline V gene data show CDR1 as SQVTM and CDR2 as ANQGSEA. The CDR3 has 14 amino acids. The CDR3 DNA follows: TGCAGCGTTGGGGAGGCCGTTGCGAACACTGAAGCTTTCTTT. Translated, it gives CSVGEAVANTEAFF.

The rearrangement uses TRBV6-5 and TRBJ2-1; 8 bases are shared with TRBD2. Trimming at V came to 4 bases and at J to 4 bases, leaving 6 bases not matched to a gene. CDR3 length: 15 residues. Per the germline V gene, CDR1 is MNHEY and CDR2 is SVGAGI. The CDR3 DNA reads as TGTGCCAGCAGTTTAGCGGGAACGACATACAATGAGCAGTTCTTC. It codes for CASSLAGTTYNEQFF.

This clone showed up just once. This CDR3 is also generated by other DNA sequences in the sample. This rearrangement joins TRBV18 to TRBJ1-5; 7 bases agree with TRBD1. This CDR3 spans 13 amino acids. V shed 3 bases and J 6 bases; nucleotides not matched to a gene: 2. Germline loops: CDR1 KGHSH, CDR2 LQKENI. The CDR3 DNA reads as TGTGCCAGCTCACCTCCAGGGGGTCAGCCCCAGCATTTT. Translation gives CASSPPGGQPQHF. Variable domain in full (rest from reference TRBV18 and TRBJ1-5): NAGVMQNPRHLVRRRGQEARLRCSPMKGHSHVYWYRQLPEEGLKFMVYLQKENIIDESGMPKERFSAEFPKEGPSILRIQQVVRGDSAAYFCASSPPGGQPQHFGDGTRLSIL.